The present TCR beta chain was sequenced within a study of shared clonotypes between healthy human individuals. V was trimmed by 3 bases and J by 1 base, leaving 9 bases between them. Germline V gene data show CDR1 as SNHLY and CDR2 as FYNNEI. The CDR3 totals 14 residues. Only in-frame clones appear in the TCRdb table, and some are missing; sequencing was by immunoSEQ multiplex PCR. This sample has more than 900,000 clones; 78% occur once, and the top ten carry 0.55% to 0.7%. General observations from the study: What limited the represented genetic and exposure-history diversity was the small number of donors. Several donors held 5% to 5.5% of naive CD4 clonotypes in common.

Each donor was a Caucasian adult residing in Nashville, Tennessee. About this clone itself: Its matching antigen is unknown. Other DNA variants within this sample encode the same CDR3.

The receptor comes from a man between 18 and 35 years old in good health. Some clones in this sample may be carry-over from other donors' samples. Input material: memory CD4+ T cells from PBMCs. The subset was: CD45RA-negative fraction. The chain combines TRBV2 with TRBJ2-5; perhaps D is TRBD1 or TRBD2 (5 bases each). CDR3 region: CASSDRGRQETQYF. For the CDR3, the DNA is TGTGCCAGCAGTGACCGGGGCCGCCAAGAGACCCAGTACTTC.